This TCR beta chain originates from a study of T cells after posttransplantation cyclophosphamide. Assay: immunoSEQ multiplex PCR; the TCRdb copy retains only in-frame clones and omits some. This sample comprises about 25,000 clones, none seen once only. This clone was observed many times. Antigen specificity is unknown. Overall study findings and caveats: Recipient CMV seropositivity and CMV reactivation strongly tracked TRB clonality. Donor-recipient repertoire similarity was low at 1-2 months, rising over year one. TRB overlap between skin or GI tissue T cells and blood was limited.

The V and J ends lost 5 bases and 1 base respectively, with 11 bases between them. The germline gives CDR1 LNHDA, CDR2 SQIVND (reference sequence). This CDR3 contains 14 residues. Cyclophosphamide on days +3 and +4 followed busulfan-fludarabine conditioning and a marrow graft. The sequencing used PBMCs, collected after allogeneic stem cell transplant with posttransplant cyclophosphamide. The chain recombines TRBV19 with TRBJ1-2, with TRBD1 as a possible D gene (5 bases). The sequence was collected from a male patient aged 18 to 29 who received an allogeneic stem cell transplant from a related donor, was CMV-positive, and had no GVHD. Some T cells may arise from the graft donor. CDR3 coding DNA: TGTGCCAGTAGTTCCGGACATTTTAACTATGGCTACACCTTC. Amino acids: CASSSGHFNYGYTF.